The 6 T cell receptor beta chains below come from one sample, sequenced in a study of cytomegalovirus exposure and HLA in healthy donors. The PCR ran on 60 Vbeta and 13 Jbeta primers. Data came from immunoSEQ multiplex PCR; TCRdb stores just in-frame clones and leaves some out. The sample has 150,000 to 200,000 clones, more than 65% seen once; the top ten hold 3.5% to 4%. Sequenced input: PBMCs. These receptors were taken from a man aged 50-60 years in good health and CMV-seronegative.

The rearrangement joins TRBV9 to TRBJ1-3; D not certain. The CDR3 has 14 residues. Germline CDR1 reads SGDLS; CDR2 reads YYNGEE. Trimming shortened V by 3 bases and J by 10 bases, and 17 bases separated the two germline ends. In nucleotides, the CDR3 is TGTGCCAGCAGCGAGACACTTAAGGACTGGACCATATATTTT. Residues: CASSETLKDWTIYF.

The chain carries TRBV6-1 and TRBJ1-5; TRBD1 matches at 10 bases. With V trimmed by 6 bases and J by 7 bases, 3 bases remained unmatched. Germline V gene data show CDR1 as MNHNS and CDR2 as SASEGT. The CDR3 has 13 residues. The CDR3: CASSLTGGQPQHF. The CDR3 nucleotides are TGTGCCAGCAGCTTGACAGGGGGCCAGCCCCAGCATTTT.

The chain recombines TRBV5-1 with TRBJ2-1; D is possibly TRBD2 (6 bases). V gave up 6 bases and J gave up 5 bases, with 12 bases separating them. The length of the CDR3 is 13 residues. Germline CDR1 reads SGHRS; CDR2 reads YFSETQ. CDR3 DNA sequence: TGCGCCAGCACCTTTAGCGGCGACAATGAGCAGTTCTTC. It codes for CASTFSGDNEQFF.

This clone was seen more than once but under ten times. The V and J genes are TRBV27 and TRBJ2-1, with 14 bases aligning to TRBD2. This CDR3 contains 17 residues. Germline CDR1 reads MNHEY; CDR2 reads SMNVEV (reference sequence). Trimming removed 2 bases from V and 4 bases from J; junction bases left unmatched: 4. CDR3 DNA: TGTGCCAGCAGTTTAGGGACTAGCGGGGGCCCATACAATGAGCAGTTCTTC. Its protein product is CASSLGTSGGPYNEQFF.

The rearrangement uses TRBV5-8 and TRBJ1-5; the D gene is possibly TRBD1 (6 bases). Germline V gives CDR1 SGHTS, CDR2 YDEGEE. The CDR3 is 16 residues long. Trimming shortened V by 1 base and J by 0 bases, and 11 bases separated the two germline ends. Here the CDR3 reads CASSLYGGHSNQPQHF. The CDR3 DNA is TGTGCCAGCAGCTTGTACGGGGGGCATAGCAATCAGCCCCAGCATTTT.

The V gene is TRBV4-3, the J gene TRBJ2-2; the D gene is possibly TRBD2 (5 bases). The CDR3 totals 16 residues. Germline assignment: CDR1 LGHNA and CDR2 YSLEER. V lost 6 bases and J lost 3, with 17 bases in between. The CDR3 bases are TGCGCCAGCAGTTTTACCTTGAGGGTAGACACCGGGGAGCTGTTTTTT. Translating gives CASSFTLRVDTGELFF.